The present T cell receptor beta chain was sequenced within a study of long-term antiretroviral therapy in people with HIV. Trimming took off 0 bases at V and 9 bases at J, with 21 bases between the two ends. The CDR3 covers 16 residues. Germline CDR1 and CDR2: KGHSY and FQNENV. Points from the study as a whole: Despite increasing after ART, diversity remained lower than that of transplant donor controls. Blood sampling spanned 2004 to 2017, possibly under older ART regimens.

The content of samples before DNA extraction was roughly 0.95-10 million cryopreserved PBMC. With survey level as its setting, the immunoSEQ assay was v3.0. Repertoires were generated with immunoSEQ multiplex PCR, while TCRdb's copy carries only in-frame clones and drops some. The data show 20,000 to 25,000 clones, less than 85% seen once. This clone was seen only a few times. Its matching antigen is unknown. Sample: unsorted PBMCs, taken at the start of antiretroviral therapy. The V call is TRBV16, the J call TRBJ2-7; possibly TRBD2 for D (5 bases). The TCR sequence derives from a man aged 45-60 years with HIV. The CDR3 DNA reads TGTGCCAGCAGCCAATCAGGGAGTCGGGATCGATTTGGGCAGTACTTC. Translation gives CASSQSGSRDRFGQYF. Together with reference TRBV16 and TRBJ2-7, the CDR3 gives the full variable domain: GEEVAQTPKHLVRGEGQKAKLYCAPIKGHSYVFWYQQVLKNEFKFLISFQNENVFDETGMPKERFSAKCLPNSPCSLEIQATKLEDSAVYFCASSQSGSRDRFGQYFGPGTRLTVT.